This T cell receptor (beta chain) was identified during a study of T cell responses to AZD1222 COVID-19 vaccine. Background on the study: Second-dose recipients at about 4 or about 12 weeks were treated as one pooled group.

Using immunoSEQ multiplex PCR, the repertoire was profiled, and TCRdb retains in-frame clones only, with some absent. This repertoire shows about 120,000 clones, over 80% found once; its top ten account for more than 13%. Comments on this clone: Its antigen remains unknown.

The CDR3 runs to 14 residues. V lost 6 bases and J lost 0, with 8 bases in between. In germline, CDR1 is SGHVS, CDR2 FQNEAQ. Study conclusions and caveats: A mostly white British donor set with more females was recruited, and clonal diversity was possibly underestimated. Repertoires were sampled only after the peak T cell response. Unmutated regions of variants are reportedly targeted by nearly half of spike-specific TCRs.

V gene TRBV7-8 combines with J gene TRBJ2-2, with D hard to call. This TCR was sampled from an adult in good health. Specimen: peripheral blood, collected on day 0 of AZD1222 vaccination. DNA of the CDR3: TGTGCCAGCAGACGTACCTCGAACACCGGGGAGCTGTTTTTT. It codes for CASRRTSNTGELFF.